A single sample gave rise to the 15 T cell receptor beta chains below, sequenced in a study of blood T cell repertoires in COVID-19 (dated by TCRdb to the early 2020s). The library relied on the immunoSEQ multiplex PCR assay. Held by TCRdb, this immuneACCESS table contains in-frame sequences only and omits some clones. Under half of the omission traces to an unresolved V gene where checked; the cause of the rest is unknown. The sample has around 99,000 clones on record, 75% to 95% of them singletons. Roughly 1.3% of the sample comes from the top ten. Sequencing was done on a sample of peripheral blood. The receptors stem from a woman aged 25 to 39 with acute or convalescent COVID-19.

V gene TRBV6-5 combines with J gene TRBJ2-1, with TRBD2 as a possible D gene (6 bases). V shed 7 bases and J shed 0 bases, with 13 bases lying between them. Germline assignment: CDR1 MNHEY and CDR2 SVGAGI. The CDR3 is 15 amino acids. The CDR3 DNA is TGTGCCAGCATCGGAGGGGTCAGCTCCTACAATGAGCAGTTCTTC. It yields the protein CASIGGVSSYNEQFF.

This rearrangement joins TRBV28 to TRBJ1-6, with D hard to call. This CDR3 is 13 amino acids long. Trimming took off 6 bases at V and 7 bases at J, with 10 bases between the two ends. Germline V gene lookup returns CDR1 MDHEN and CDR2 SYDVKM. CDR3 bases: TGTGCCAGCAGACTCGACTCCAATTCACCCCTCCACTTT. Translated, it gives CASRLDSNSPLHF.

The CDR3 here is CASSQGFGNSPLHF. CDR3 in DNA: TGTGCCAGCAGCCAAGGGTTCGGGAATTCACCCCTCCACTTT. This chain links TRBV4-2 with TRBJ1-6; D gene uncertain. The CDR3 has 14 residues. Trimming pared 1 base from V and 7 bases from J, leaving 8 bases between. CDR1 and CDR2 (germline): LGHNA, YNFKEQ.

The V call is TRBV5-1, the J call TRBJ1-1; the match to TRBD1 covers 9 bases. Germline CDR1 SGHRS, CDR2 YFSETQ. Unmatched junction bases numbered 5, after V lost 3 bases and J lost 8 bases. The CDR3 length is 13 residues. In nucleotides, the CDR3 is TGCGCCAGCAGCTCACAACAGGGGGCCGAAGCTTTCTTT. Encoded protein: CASSSQQGAEAFF. The entire variable domain, with the rest obtained from reference TRBV5-1 and TRBJ1-1, is as follows: KAGVTQTPRYLIKTRGQQVTLSCSPISGHRSVSWYQQTPGQGLQFLFEYFSETQRNKGNFPGRFSGRQFSNSRSEMNVSTLELGDSALYLCASSSQQGAEAFFGQGTRLTVV.

The J gene is TRBJ2-1, the V gene TRBV30; TRBD2 agrees at 9 bases. Germline CDR1 reads GTSNPN; CDR2 reads SVGIG (reference sequence). The CDR3 is 17 residues long. Unmatched junction bases numbered 13, after V lost 3 bases and J lost 4 bases. As DNA, the CDR3 is TGTGCCTGGAGCCACCTACCCCTAGCGGGGAGGTACAATGAGCAGTTCTTC. It codes for CAWSHLPLAGRYNEQFF.

This chain joins TRBV27 and TRBJ1-6; no clear D. Germline-derived CDR1 and CDR2 are MNHEY and SMNVEV (reference sequence). This CDR3 is 12 amino acids long. V was trimmed by 2 bases and J by 6 bases, leaving 2 bases between them. CDR3 in amino acids: CASSLRNSPLHF. CDR3 nucleotides: TGTGCCAGCAGTTTACGTAATTCACCCCTCCACTTT.

The J gene is TRBJ2-1, the V gene TRBV7-6, with 10 bases fitting TRBD1. Germline CDR1 and CDR2: SGHVS and FNYEAQ. V shed 3 bases, J shed 2 bases, and the junction held 4 bases outside the gene matches. The CDR3 covers 16 residues. The CDR3 sequence is CASSLGDRGAYNEQFF. The CDR3 DNA sequence: TGTGCCAGCAGCTTGGGGGACAGGGGAGCCTACAATGAGCAGTTCTTC.

This chain links TRBV11-3 with TRBJ2-2, with 11 bases fitting TRBD2. This CDR3 spans 16 amino acids. CDR1 is SGHNT, CDR2 YENEEA, per germline. V was pared by 5 bases and J by 6 bases, with 8 bases of the junction left unmatched. CDR3 bases: TGTGCCAGCAGCCATAGTAGCGGGAGGGTCGCCGGGGAGCTGTTTTTT. Its translation: CASSHSSGRVAGELFF. Complete variable domain (other parts from reference TRBV11-3 and TRBJ2-2): EAGVVQSPRYKIIEKKQPVAFWCNPISGHNTLYWYLQNLGQGPELLIRYENEEAVDDSQLPKDRFSAERLKGVDSTLKIQPAELGDSAVYLCASSHSSGRVAGELFFGEGSRLTVL.

The chain recombines TRBV28 with TRBJ2-1; D remains ambiguous. Germline V gene lookup returns CDR1 MDHEN and CDR2 SYDVKM. V was pared by 6 bases and J by 4 bases, with 22 bases between. The CDR3 is 17 residues long. The CDR3 DNA is TGTGCCAGCAGCACGCCCCTCGGCAGCGAAGTTTACAATGAGCAGTTCTTC. Protein sequence: CASSTPLGSEVYNEQFF.

The J gene is TRBJ2-7, the V gene TRBV28; D not certain. This CDR3 has 11 amino acids. V was cut by 5 bases and J by 4 bases, with 6 bases left in between. Per germline, CDR1 MDHEN and CDR2 SYDVKM. The CDR3 spells CASSLEYEQYF. The CDR3 DNA sequence: TGTGCCAGCAGTCTGGAGTACGAGCAGTACTTC.

This chain connects TRBV4-1 to TRBJ1-4; 7 positions match TRBD1. V lost 0 bases to trimming and J lost 5 bases; unmatched junction nucleotides: 3. This CDR3 is built from 15 residues. Germline CDR1 reads MGHRA; CDR2 reads YSYEKL. The chain's CDR3 is CASSQEGTVNEKLFF. The DNA of the CDR3 is TGCGCCAGCAGCCAAGAGGGGACAGTCAATGAAAAACTGTTTTTT.

The chain employs TRBV2 and TRBJ2-7; TRBD2 matches at 9 bases. The V gene's germline CDR1 is SNHLY and CDR2 FYNNEI. The CDR3 length is 15 residues. With V trimmed by 6 bases and J by 0 bases, 6 bases remained unmatched. CDR3 coding DNA: TGTGCCAGCAGCGGACTAGCGCAGAACTCCTACGAGCAGTACTTC. Translating gives CASSGLAQNSYEQYF.

V usage is TRBV30 and J usage is TRBJ1-2, with 8 bases that match TRBD1. The CDR3 extends over 14 amino acids. Germline V lookup: CDR1 GTSNPN, CDR2 SVGIG (reference sequence). The V gene end was trimmed by 4 bases and the J gene end by 3 bases; junction bases not matched to a gene: 7. For the CDR3, the DNA is TGTGCCTGGACTCCCTCGGACAGGGACTATGGCTACACCTTC. Translated: CAWTPSDRDYGYTF.

The genes are TRBV28 and TRBJ2-1; D is possibly TRBD2 (6 bases). Trimming removed 3 bases at V and 4 bases at J, with 25 bases between. Germline V CDR1 and CDR2: MDHEN, SYDVKM. This CDR3 has 19 amino acids. In DNA, the CDR3 is TGTGCCAGCAGTTTCCCCAGCCGGCAGACGGGAGTACAATACAATGAGCAGTTCTTC. Translated, it gives CASSFPSRQTGVQYNEQFF.

The rearrangement uses TRBV7-9 and TRBJ1-3; D remains unclear. The CDR3 has 17 residues. The germline V and J ends were trimmed by 1 base and 0 bases, with 13 bases remaining between them. The V gene's germline CDR1 is SEHNR and CDR2 FQNEAQ (reference sequence). CDR3 coding DNA: TGTGCCAGCAGCTTAGGACCGACAAGACGCTCTGGAAACACCATATATTTT. Encoded protein: CASSLGPTRRSGNTIYF.